This T cell receptor (beta chain) comes out of a study of blood T cell repertoires in COVID-19. TCRdb keeps only in-frame clones here, not all; method: immunoSEQ multiplex PCR. The sample yields 200,000 to 250,000 clones, 80% seen once. The CDR3 length is 15 residues. V dropped 3 bases and J dropped 1 base, with 11 bases sitting between them. The germline V gene encodes CDR1 MNHNS and CDR2 SASEGT. This TCR derives from an older woman with acute or convalescent COVID-19. The specimen sequenced was peripheral blood. V is TRBV6-1 and J is TRBJ2-3; no definite D call. The CDR3: CASSDVVLRTDTQYF. CDR3 nucleotides: TGTGCCAGCAGTGATGTAGTGCTTCGCACAGATACGCAGTATTTT.